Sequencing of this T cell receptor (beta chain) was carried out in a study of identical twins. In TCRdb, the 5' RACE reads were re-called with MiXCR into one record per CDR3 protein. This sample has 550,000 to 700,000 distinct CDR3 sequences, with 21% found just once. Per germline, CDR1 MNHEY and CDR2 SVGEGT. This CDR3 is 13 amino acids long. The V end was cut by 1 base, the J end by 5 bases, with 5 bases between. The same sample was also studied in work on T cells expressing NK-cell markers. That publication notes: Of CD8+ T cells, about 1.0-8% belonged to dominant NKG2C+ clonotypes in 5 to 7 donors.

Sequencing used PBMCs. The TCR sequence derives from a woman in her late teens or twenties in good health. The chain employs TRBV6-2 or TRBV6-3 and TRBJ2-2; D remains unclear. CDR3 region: CASSYWGTGELFF. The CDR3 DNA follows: TGTGCCAGCAGTTACTGGGGAACCGGGGAGCTGTTTTTT.